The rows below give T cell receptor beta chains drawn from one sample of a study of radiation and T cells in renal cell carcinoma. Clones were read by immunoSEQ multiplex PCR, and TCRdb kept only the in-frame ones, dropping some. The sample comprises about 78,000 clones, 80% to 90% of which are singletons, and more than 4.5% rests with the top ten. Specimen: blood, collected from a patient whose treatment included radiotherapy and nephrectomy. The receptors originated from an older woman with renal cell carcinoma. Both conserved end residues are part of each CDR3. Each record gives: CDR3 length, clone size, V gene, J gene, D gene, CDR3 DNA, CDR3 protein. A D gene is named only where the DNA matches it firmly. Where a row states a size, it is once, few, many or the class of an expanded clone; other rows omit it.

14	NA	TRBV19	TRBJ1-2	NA	TGTGCCAGTGGATACAGGCAGGGTGGCTATGGCTACACCTTC	CASGYRQGGYGYTF
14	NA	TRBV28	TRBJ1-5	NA	TGTGCCAGCAGTTTTGACCCGGGTAATCAGCCCCAGCATTTT	CASSFDPGNQPQHF
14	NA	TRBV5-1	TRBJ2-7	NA	TGCGCCAGCAGCGGGGGCTCAACCCTTTACGAGCAGTACTTC	CASSGGSTLYEQYF
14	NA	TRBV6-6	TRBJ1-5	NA	TGTGCCAGCAGTTACTCTTCGTGGAATCAGCCCCAGCATTTT	CASSYSSWNQPQHF
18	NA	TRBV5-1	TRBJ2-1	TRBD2	TGCGCCAGCAGCTTGGTTGTTGGGACTAGCGGCACTCTCAATGAGCAGTTCTTC	CASSLVVGTSGTLNEQFF
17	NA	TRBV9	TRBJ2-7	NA	TGTGCCAGCAGCGTAGGGGGGACCGGCGGGGCCACCTACGAGCAGTACTTC	CASSVGGTGGATYEQYF
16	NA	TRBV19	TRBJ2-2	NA	TGTGCCAGTAGTCTATTCAGGGGACGTGGCACCGGGGAGCTGTTTTTT	CASSLFRGRGTGELFF
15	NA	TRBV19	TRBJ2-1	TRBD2	TGTGCCAGTAGTTCCCGGACTAGCGGAGACAATGAGCAGTTCTTC	CASSSRTSGDNEQFF
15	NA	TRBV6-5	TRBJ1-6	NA	TGTGCCAGCAAACCCCCAAGTCAGGGTGATTCACCCCTCCACTTT	CASKPPSQGDSPLHF
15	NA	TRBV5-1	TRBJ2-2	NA	TGCGCCAGCAGCTTGGTGAACGGGGCCACCGGGGAGCTGTTTTTT	CASSLVNGATGELFF
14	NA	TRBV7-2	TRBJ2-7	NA	TGTGCCAGCAGCGAAACTCCGGGATCCTACGAGCAGTACTTC	CASSETPGSYEQYF
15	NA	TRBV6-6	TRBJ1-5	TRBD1	TGTGCCAGCAGTTACCACGGACAGGGGCCTCAGCCCCAGCATTTT	CASSYHGQGPQPQHF
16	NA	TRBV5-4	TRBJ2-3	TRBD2	TGTGCCAGCAGCTTGGGCGGGGGGGCCAACACAGATACGCAGTATTTT	CASSLGGGANTDTQYF
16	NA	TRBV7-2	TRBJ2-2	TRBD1	TGTGCCAGCACCTCCAGAAGGGGGCGAGTTACCGGGGAGCTGTTTTTT	CASTSRRGRVTGELFF
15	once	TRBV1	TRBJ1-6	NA	TGCACCAGCAGCCTGGGCCTCTTCGGGAATTCACCCCTCCACTTT	CTSSLGLFGNSPLHF
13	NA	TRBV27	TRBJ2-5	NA	TGTGCCAGCAGTCCCGCAGGGGTAGAGACCCAGTACTTC	CASSPAGVETQYF
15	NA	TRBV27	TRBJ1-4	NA	TGTGCCAGCAGTTTCTTTGGCAGGGATAATGAAAAACTGTTTTTT	CASSFFGRDNEKLFF
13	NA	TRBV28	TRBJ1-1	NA	TGTGCCAGCAGTTTTTCGGCAAACACTGAAGCTTTCTTT	CASSFSANTEAFF
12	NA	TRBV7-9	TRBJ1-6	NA	TGTGCCAGCAGCCCCGTAGCCTCACCCCTCCACTTT	CASSPVASPLHF
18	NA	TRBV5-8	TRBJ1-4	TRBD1	TGTGCCAGCAGCTTGGGAAGTTGGGGACAGGGAACTAATGAAAAACTGTTTTTT	CASSLGSWGQGTNEKLFF
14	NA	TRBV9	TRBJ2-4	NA	TGTGCCAGCAGCGGGGCAGGGATAAAAAACATTCAGTACTTC	CASSGAGIKNIQYF
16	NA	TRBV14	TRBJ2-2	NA	TGTGCCAGCAGCCTCCTGGAGACAGCGAACACCGGGGAGCTGTTTTTT	CASSLLETANTGELFF
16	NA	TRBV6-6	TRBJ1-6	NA	TGTGCCAGCAGTTACTCGAGCGCCAGGAATAATTCACCCCTCCACTTT	CASSYSSARNNSPLHF
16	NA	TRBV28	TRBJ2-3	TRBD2	TGTGCCAGCAGTCTAGCGGGGGGGCTCTTGATAGATACGCAGTATTTT	CASSLAGGLLIDTQYF
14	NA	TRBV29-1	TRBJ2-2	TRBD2	TGCAGCGCCGGACTAGCGATTGCCACCGGGGAGCTGTTTTTT	CSAGLAIATGELFF
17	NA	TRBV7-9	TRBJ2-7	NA	TGTGCCAGCAGCTCCCCCTCCGGTGTGGGGGCGGCCTACGAGCAGTACTTC	CASSSPSGVGAAYEQYF
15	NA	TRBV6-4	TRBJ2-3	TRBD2	TGTGCCAGCAGTGACTCGGGACTAGCAGCCGATACGCAGTATTTT	CASSDSGLAADTQYF
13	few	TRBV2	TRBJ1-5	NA	TGTGCCAGCGGGGGTACTTGGAATCAGCCCCAGCATTTT	CASGGTWNQPQHF
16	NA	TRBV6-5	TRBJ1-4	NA	TGTGCCAGCAGTTACTCAGGGACGGCGACTAATGAAAAACTGTTTTTT	CASSYSGTATNEKLFF
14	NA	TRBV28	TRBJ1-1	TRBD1	TGTGCCAGCAGCACCAACAGGGGGCGCACTGAAGCTTTCTTT	CASSTNRGRTEAFF
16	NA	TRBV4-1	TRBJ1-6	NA	TGCGCCAGCAGCCAAGTCGGTAGCAGGGCAGATTCACCCCTCCACTTT	CASSQVGSRADSPLHF
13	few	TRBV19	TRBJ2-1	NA	TGTGCCAGTAGTTCCCACAGGGTGAGTGAGCAGTTCTTC	CASSSHRVSEQFF
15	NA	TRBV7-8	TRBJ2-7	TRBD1	TGTGCCAGCAGCTTACGAGGTCAGGGGGACTACGAGCAGTACTTC	CASSLRGQGDYEQYF
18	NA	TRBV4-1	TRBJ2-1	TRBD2	TGCGCCAGCAGCTCCACTAGCGGGGGGAACGTAATTCTTAATGAGCAGTTCTTC	CASSSTSGGNVILNEQFF
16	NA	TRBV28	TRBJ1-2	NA	TGTGCCAGCAGTTTATCCAAGACCGGGAAGACTGGTGGCTACACCTTC	CASSLSKTGKTGGYTF
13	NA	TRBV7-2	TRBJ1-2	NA	TGTGCCAGCAGCTTAGGGAGGGTCGGGGGCTACACCTTC	CASSLGRVGGYTF
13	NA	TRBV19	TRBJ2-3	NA	TGTGCCAGTAGTATAGCATTGACAGATACGCAGTATTTT	CASSIALTDTQYF
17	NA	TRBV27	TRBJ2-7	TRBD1	TGTGCCAGCAGTTTATCGATAGTTGGCAGGGGGCGCAGCCAGCAGTACTTC	CASSLSIVGRGRSQQYF
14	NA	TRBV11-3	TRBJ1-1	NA	TGTGCCAGCAGCAAATTTGCAGGGAACACTGAAGCTTTCTTT	CASSKFAGNTEAFF
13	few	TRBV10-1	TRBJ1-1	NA	TGCGCCAGCCGGGGCAGCCTGAACACTGAAGCTTTCTTT	CASRGSLNTEAFF
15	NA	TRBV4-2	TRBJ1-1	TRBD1	TGTGCCAGCAGCCAAGACAGGGGGCTTGACACTGAAGCTTTCTTT	CASSQDRGLDTEAFF
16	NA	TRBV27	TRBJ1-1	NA	TGTGCCAGCAGTCCCGGGGGGTTGCCAGGGGACACTGAAGCTTTCTTT	CASSPGGLPGDTEAFF